This T cell receptor beta chain is from a study of T cell repertoires in ileal Crohn's disease. Study context: The M0 sample came from the inflamed ileal portion of the resected specimen. Per sample, roughly 530 nanograms of biopsy DNA were TCRB immunosequenced. Broader study findings: High-frequency clones were more common in sorted CD8 than CD4 cells. All patients with clonality above 26.8% had endoscopic recurrence.

To note about this clone: The target antigen is unknown.

CDR3 length equals 14 residues. The V end lost 1 base, the J end lost 0 bases, and 3 bases lay between the germline ends. The germline V gene encodes CDR1 SEHNR and CDR2 FQNEAQ (reference sequence). Generated by immunoSEQ multiplex PCR, the TCRdb table keeps only in-frame clones and is missing some. Altogether around 7,000 clones are present, over 75% being singletons, with the ten largest covering approximately 10%. Stated time point: inflamed ileum from the surgical specimen. Sequencing was done on a sample of ileal tissue. The J gene is TRBJ2-2, the V gene TRBV7-9; D is undetermined. The receptor was derived from an adult with Crohn's disease. DNA for the CDR3: TGTGCCAGCAGCTTAGACGCGAACACCGGGGAGCTGTTTTTT. This gives the protein CASSLDANTGELFF.